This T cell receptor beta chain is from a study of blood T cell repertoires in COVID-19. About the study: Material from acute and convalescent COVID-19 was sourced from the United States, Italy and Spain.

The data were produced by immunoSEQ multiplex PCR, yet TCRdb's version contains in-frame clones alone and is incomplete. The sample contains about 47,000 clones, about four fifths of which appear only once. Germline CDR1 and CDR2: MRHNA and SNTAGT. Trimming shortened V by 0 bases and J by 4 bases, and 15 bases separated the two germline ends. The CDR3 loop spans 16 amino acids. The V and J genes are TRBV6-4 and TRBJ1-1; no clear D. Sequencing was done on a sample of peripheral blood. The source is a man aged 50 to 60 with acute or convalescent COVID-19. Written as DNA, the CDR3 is TGTGCCAGCAGTGACTCTAGAACAGCTAATGGCACTGAAGCTTTCTTT. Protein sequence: CASSDSRTANGTEAFF.